Given below is one T cell receptor (beta chain) in context. Its antigen is not identified. Method: immunoSEQ multiplex PCR; TCRdb's copy keeps in-frame clones and lacks some. The sample holds tens of thousands of clones, approximately 90% seen once. The data belong to a study of cytomegalovirus exposure and HLA in healthy donors. General study points: Listed as cytomegalovirus-associated were over 150 TCR beta chains. In the roughly 120 validation repertoires, a later analysis found that first-cohort TCR clusters tended to co-occur.

V was shortened by 3 bases and J by 4 bases, with 9 bases between the two germline ends. The CDR3 runs to 12 residues. Looked up from germline, CDR1 is GTSNPN and CDR2 is SVGIG (reference sequence). The clonotype originates from a man aged 18 to 29 in good health and CMV-seronegative. The chain combines TRBV30 with TRBJ1-1, with D perhaps TRBD1 (5 bases). Sequenced: PBMCs. The CDR3 region has the DNA TGTGCCTGGAGGGTCGGGGGCACTGAAGCTTTCTTT. This encodes CAWRVGGTEAFF.